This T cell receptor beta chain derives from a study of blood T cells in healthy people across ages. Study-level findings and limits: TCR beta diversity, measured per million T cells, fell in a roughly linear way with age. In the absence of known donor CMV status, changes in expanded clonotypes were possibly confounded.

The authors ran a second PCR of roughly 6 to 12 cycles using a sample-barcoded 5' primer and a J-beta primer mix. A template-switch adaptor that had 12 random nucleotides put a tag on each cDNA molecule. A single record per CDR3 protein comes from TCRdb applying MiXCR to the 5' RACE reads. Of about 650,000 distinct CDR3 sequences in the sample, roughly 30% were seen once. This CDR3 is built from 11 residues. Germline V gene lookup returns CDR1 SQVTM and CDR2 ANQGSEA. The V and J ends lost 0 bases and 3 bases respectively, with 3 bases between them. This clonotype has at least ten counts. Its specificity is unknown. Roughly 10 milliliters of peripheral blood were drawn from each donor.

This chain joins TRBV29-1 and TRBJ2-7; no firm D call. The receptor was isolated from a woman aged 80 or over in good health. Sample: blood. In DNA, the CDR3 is TGCAGCGTTGAAGAGTACTACGAGCAGTACTTC. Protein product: CSVEEYYEQYF.